Each of the 15 T cell receptor beta chains below was sequenced from the same sample in a study of blood T cell repertoires in COVID-19. Here immunoSEQ multiplex PCR was the method, and the copy in TCRdb shows in-frame clones only, minus some. The sample lists more than 300,000 clones, 85% to 95% seen once, with about 4% in the top ten. The material sequenced was PBMCs or T cells enriched from blood (not recorded which). The receptors come from a woman in her 30s who had been exposed to COVID-19.

V and J are TRBV29-1 and TRBJ1-2; D perhaps matches TRBD1 (5 bases). Germline CDR1 is SQVTM and CDR2 is ANQGSEA. V lost 4 bases and J lost 8, with 11 bases in between. There are 11 residues in the CDR3. In DNA form, the CDR3 reads TGCAGCGTTGCAGGGTCGGCGGGCTACACCTTC. Translation gives CSVAGSAGYTF.

This chain joins TRBV20-1 and TRBJ1-1, with D possibly TRBD1 on 5 matching bases. Germline values: CDR1 DFQATT, CDR2 SNEGSKA (reference sequence). CDR3 length equals 13 residues. Deletions cut 3 bases from V and 4 bases from J, with 12 bases between. CDR3 residues: CSASYGRVTEAFF. The CDR3 DNA reads as TGCAGTGCTAGTTATGGCAGGGTCACTGAAGCTTTCTTT.

CDR3 in DNA: TGTGCCAGCAGCCGAAGGGCTGCGGGCGGGTCCTACGAGCAGTACTTC. This encodes CASSRRAAGGSYEQYF. The chain recombines TRBV11-1 with TRBJ2-7; D perhaps matches TRBD2 (5 bases). Germline V lookup: CDR1 SGHAT, CDR2 FQDESV (reference sequence). The CDR3 consists of 16 residues. The ends were cut back, 5 bases at V and 1 base at J, with 18 bases in the middle.

The chain couples TRBV7-3 to TRBJ2-1; perhaps TRBD2 as D (5 bases). Germline V gene sequence: CDR1 SGHTA, CDR2 FQGTGA. The ends were cut back, 6 bases at V and 5 bases at J, with 11 bases in the middle. The CDR3 consists of 13 residues. CDR3 loop: CASSFGVNNEQFF. The CDR3 DNA is TGTGCCAGCAGTTTCGGGGTCAACAATGAGCAGTTCTTC.

This rearrangement joins TRBV29-1 to TRBJ1-1, with D possibly matching TRBD1 (5 bases). Germline CDR1 is SQVTM and CDR2 is ANQGSEA. The CDR3 has 12 residues. The CDR3 coding sequence is TGCGGCGCCCGCCAGGGGAACACTGAAGCTTTCTTT. This encodes CGARQGNTEAFF.

The chain carries TRBV10-3 and TRBJ1-4, with D possibly matching TRBD1 (6 bases). The germline V and J ends were trimmed by 6 bases and 5 bases, with 10 bases remaining between them. Germline V gene lookup returns CDR1 ENHRY and CDR2 SYGVKD. The CDR3 has 13 residues. The CDR3 here is CAIRGQGNEKLFF. As DNA, the CDR3 is TGTGCCATCAGAGGTCAGGGGAATGAAAAACTGTTTTTT.

V and J are TRBV29-1 and TRBJ1-5, with TRBD1 as a possible D gene (5 bases). Germline CDR1 is SQVTM and CDR2 is ANQGSEA. The CDR3 loop spans 16 amino acids. Trimming took off 6 bases at V and 4 bases at J, with 22 bases between the two ends. The DNA of the CDR3 is TGCAGCGTCGCCACAGTAGGGGTCGACAGAAATCAGCCCCAGCATTTT. This sequence encodes CSVATVGVDRNQPQHF.

The gene calls are TRBV9 and TRBJ1-1, with D maybe TRBD1 (5 bases). The CDR3 loop spans 15 amino acids. Germline V gene data show CDR1 as SGDLS and CDR2 as YYNGEE. Trimming took 6 bases from V and 1 from J, leaving 16 bases between them. The DNA for the CDR3 is TGTGCCAGCACCCCTATAACAGGTCAGAACACTGAAGCTTTCTTT. Protein product: CASTPITGQNTEAFF.

This clone occurred once. The V gene is TRBV11-2, the J gene TRBJ1-1; D gene ambiguous. The CDR3 contains 12 residues. Trimming pared 0 bases from V and 11 bases from J, leaving 10 bases between. Germline lookup yields CDR1 SGHAT and CDR2 FQNNGV. CDR3 DNA: TGTGCCAGCAGCTTAGACACGAGGGAGGCTTTCTTT. This gives the protein CASSLDTREAFF.

J is TRBJ1-2 and V is TRBV7-2, with D possibly matching TRBD1 (6 bases). Germline CDR1 and CDR2: SGHTA and FQGNSA. This CDR3 has 15 residues. The germline V and J ends were trimmed by 5 bases and 3 bases, with 16 bases remaining between them. In DNA, the CDR3 is TGTGCCAGCAGCAGACCCGGGGGGGCGGACTATGGCTACACCTTC. It encodes CASSRPGGADYGYTF.

This clone has only one observation. V and J are TRBV9 and TRBJ2-2; a weak D match, TRBD1 (5 bases). The length of the CDR3 is 17 residues. Germline CDR1 is SGDLS and CDR2 is YYNGEE. V was shortened by 0 bases and J by 5 bases, with 17 bases between the two germline ends. The chain's CDR3 is CASSVGAQGFGTGELFF. The CDR3 coding sequence is TGTGCCAGCAGCGTAGGGGCTCAGGGTTTCGGTACCGGGGAGCTGTTTTTT.

The gene calls are TRBV19 and TRBJ1-5; no reliable D call. Deletions cut 1 base from V and 1 base from J, with 14 bases between. Germline CDR1 LNHDA, CDR2 SQIVND (reference sequence). This CDR3 comprises 17 residues. CDR3 in DNA: TGTGCCAGTAGTATAGTACGAGGGATAGAGAGCAATCAGCCCCAGCATTTT. Its protein product is CASSIVRGIESNQPQHF.

The chain combines TRBV14 with TRBJ1-6; 9 bases map to TRBD1. The CDR3 sequence is 19 residues long. Germline V gene data show CDR1 as SGHDN and CDR2 as FVKESK. The J segment lost 2 bases and the V segment lost 1 base, leaving 9 bases of the junction unmatched. CDR3 sequence (DNA): TGTGCCAGCAGCCAAGTGGCCGGGACAGGGTTCACCTATAATTCACCCCTCCACTTT. Protein product: CASSQVAGTGFTYNSPLHF.

This chain links TRBV5-1 with TRBJ2-7, with 7 bases lining up with TRBD2. CDR3 length: 14 amino acids. Trimming took 1 base from V and 4 from J; bases not matched to a gene: 5. Germline CDR1 and CDR2: SGHRS and YFSETQ. This CDR3 is CASSLRQGGYEQYF. CDR3 nucleotides: TGCGCCAGCAGCTTGAGGCAGGGAGGGTACGAGCAGTACTTC. Drawing the rest from reference TRBV5-1 and TRBJ2-7, the complete variable domain is KAGVTQTPRYLIKTRGQQVTLSCSPISGHRSVSWYQQTPGQGLQFLFEYFSETQRNKGNFPGRFSGRQFSNSRSEMNVSTLELGDSALYLCASSLRQGGYEQYFGPGTRLTVT.

The rearrangement uses TRBV18 and TRBJ1-1; D may be TRBD1 (6 bases). The germline V gene encodes CDR1 KGHSH and CDR2 LQKENI. The CDR3 extends over 13 amino acids. The germline V and J ends were trimmed by 6 bases and 3 bases, with 11 bases remaining between them. Here the CDR3 DNA reads TGTGCCAGCTCTCTCAACAGGGACACTGAAGCTTTCTTT. Protein product: CASSLNRDTEAFF.